The T cell receptor beta chain described here comes from a study of blood T cell repertoires in COVID-19. Study-level background: Samples of COVID-19 (acute and convalescent) were obtained from the United States, Italy and Spain. In each case, the material was cDNA or gDNA derived from T cells, B-cell-depleted T cells, or PBMCs.

Participants had their cohort set by participant-reported clinical history. In the original analysis: Reference gene primer amplification yielded estimated nucleated cell counts. TCRdb's copy holds only in-frame clones and misses some; the assay was immunoSEQ multiplex PCR. V and J calls and clone size are given by that table; D and trimming were obtained from the DNA. The repertoire holds 250,000 to 300,000 clones, with 70% to 90% as singletons. Per germline, CDR1 SGHAT and CDR2 FQDESV (reference sequence). The CDR3 runs to 16 residues. With V trimmed by 5 bases and J by 4 bases, 11 bases remained unmatched.

The receptor was isolated from a young man who had recovered from COVID-19. The specimen sequenced was PBMCs or T cells enriched from blood (not recorded which). The chain couples TRBV11-1 to TRBJ2-5, with TRBD1 matching over 9 bases. The CDR3 nucleotides are TGTGCCAGCAGCCAAACCGGGACAGGGATGATAGAGACCCAGTACTTC. Its translation is CASSQTGTGMIETQYF. The full variable domain, rest sourced from reference TRBV11-1 and TRBJ2-5, is EAEVAQSPRYKITEKSQAVAFWCDPISGHATLYWYRQILGQGPELLVQFQDESVVDDSQLPKDRFSAERLKGVDSTLKIQPAELGDSAMYLCASSQTGTGMIETQYFGPGTRLLVL.